This T cell receptor beta chain came from a study of blood T cell repertoires in COVID-19. Study details: Some COVID-19 samples were acute and others convalescent; all came from the United States, Italy and Spain. Sample material is recorded as cDNA or gDNA derived from T cells, B-cell-depleted T cells, or PBMCs.

CDR3 length: 16 residues. CDR1 is SGHTA, CDR2 FQGNSA, per germline. Trimming took 5 bases from V and 2 from J; bases not matched to a gene: 6. Per the original methods: Counts of nucleated cells, estimated from reference gene primer amplification, were obtained. Libraries were prepared by immunoSEQ multiplex PCR; TCRdb keeps only in-frame clonotypes and omits some of them. V and J calls and clone size come straight from that table; D and trimming were deduced from the DNA. The sample lists 150,000 to 200,000 clones, 60% to 80% seen once, with about 3% in the top ten. Sequencing was carried out using peripheral blood. This clonotype originated in a man aged 70 or older with acute or convalescent COVID-19. The rearrangement uses TRBV7-2 and TRBJ1-4, with TRBD1 identical over 9 bases. CDR3 amino acids: CASSEQGALTNEKLFF. DNA for the CDR3: TGTGCCAGCAGCGAACAGGGGGCGCTTACTAATGAAAAACTGTTTTTT.